This T cell receptor beta chain was observed in a study of cytomegalovirus exposure and HLA in healthy donors. The protocol was immunoSEQ multiplex PCR, while the TCRdb copy is restricted to in-frame clones and leaves out a portion. The top ten hold approximately 1% of the sample, which has about 330,000 clones, approximately 86% seen once. The sequence was collected from a woman in her 30s in good health and CMV-seropositive. The sequencing sample was made of PBMCs.

The CDR3 DNA is TGTGCCAGCAGCTTAAATTCTGGACTTGTCTACGAGCAGTACTTC. It encodes CASSLNSGLVYEQYF. The chain has TRBV7-3 and TRBJ2-7, with TRBD2 as a possible D gene (5 bases). Germline V gene lookup returns CDR1 SGHTA and CDR2 FQGTGA. This CDR3 contains 15 residues. The germline V and J ends were trimmed by 1 base and 3 bases, with 13 bases remaining between them.